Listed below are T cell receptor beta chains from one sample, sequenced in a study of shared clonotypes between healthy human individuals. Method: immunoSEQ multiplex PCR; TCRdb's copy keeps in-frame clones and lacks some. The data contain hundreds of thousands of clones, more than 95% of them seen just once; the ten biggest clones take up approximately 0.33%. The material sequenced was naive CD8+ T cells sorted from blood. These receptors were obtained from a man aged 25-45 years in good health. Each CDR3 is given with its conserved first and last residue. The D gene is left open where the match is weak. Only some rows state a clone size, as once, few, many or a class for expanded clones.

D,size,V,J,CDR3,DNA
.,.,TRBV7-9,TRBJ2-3,CASSLPGARGDTQYF,TGTGCCAGCAGCTTACCGGGGGCCAGGGGAGATACGCAGTATTTT
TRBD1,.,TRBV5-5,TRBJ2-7,CASSFGIFDRGESEQYF,TGTGCCAGCAGCTTCGGTATATTCGACAGGGGAGAGTCCGAGCAGTACTTC
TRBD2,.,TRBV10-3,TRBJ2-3,CAIRLADTQYF,TGTGCCATCAGACTAGCGGATACGCAGTATTTT
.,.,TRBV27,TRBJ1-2,CASSLSPGVASRGYTF,TGTGCCAGCAGTTTATCGCCCGGCGTGGCGAGTCGGGGCTACACCTTC
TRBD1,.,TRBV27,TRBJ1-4,CASRRRDRANEKLFF,TGTGCCAGCAGACGCCGGGACAGGGCTAATGAAAAACTGTTTTTT
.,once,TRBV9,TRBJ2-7,CASSEKGRNYEQYF,TGTGCCAGCAGTGAGAAGGGCCGAAACTACGAGCAGTACTTC
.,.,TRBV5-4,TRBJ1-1,CASSLGPAWNTEAFF,TGTGCCAGCAGCTTGGGTCCAGCATGGAACACTGAAGCTTTCTTT
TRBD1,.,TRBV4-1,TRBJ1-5,CASSQAGQGEDQPQHF,TGCGCCAGCAGCCAAGCCGGACAGGGTGAGGATCAGCCCCAGCATTTT
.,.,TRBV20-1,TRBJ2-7,CSANQPYEQYF,TGCAGTGCTAACCAACCTTACGAGCAGTACTTC
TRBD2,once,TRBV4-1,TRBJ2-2,CASSQDLILAGGRDTGELFF,TGCGCCAGCAGCCAAGATCTTATACTAGCGGGAGGAAGGGACACCGGGGAGCTGTTTTTT
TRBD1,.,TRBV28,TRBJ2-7,CASTGIGQGVYEQYF,TGTGCCAGCACCGGGATCGGCCAGGGGGTCTACGAGCAGTACTTC
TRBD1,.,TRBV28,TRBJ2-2,CASSTPPDRGSGGELFF,TGTGCCAGCAGTACTCCCCCCGACAGGGGGTCGGGCGGGGAGCTGTTTTTT
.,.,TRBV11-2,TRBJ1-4,CASSLGSEKLFF,TGTGCCAGCAGCTTAGGGTCTGAAAAACTGTTTTTT
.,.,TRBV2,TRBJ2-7,CASSSGVSYEQYF,TGTGCCAGCAGCTCCGGGGTCTCCTACGAGCAGTACTTC
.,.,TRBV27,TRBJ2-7,CASSCQGCHEQYF,TGTGCCAGCAGTTGTCAGGGGTGCCACGAGCAGTACTTC
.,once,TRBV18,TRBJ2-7,CASSPQTRTAPYEQYF,TGTGCCAGCTCACCTCAAACGCGGACTGCTCCCTACGAGCAGTACTTC
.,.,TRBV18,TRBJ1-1,CASSPIAENTEAFF,TGTGCCAGCTCACCCATTGCCGAGAACACTGAAGCTTTCTTT
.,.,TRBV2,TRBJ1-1,CASTPNPSNREAFF,TGTGCCAGCACCCCAAACCCGAGCAATCGAGAAGCTTTCTTT
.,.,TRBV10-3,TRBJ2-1,CAISAGNSSYNEQFF,TGTGCCATCAGTGCAGGGAATAGTTCCTACAATGAGCAGTTCTTC
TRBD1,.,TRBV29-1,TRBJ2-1,CSVERQGADEQFF,TGCAGCGTTGAACGACAGGGGGCTGATGAGCAGTTCTTC
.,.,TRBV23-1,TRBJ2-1,CASSMPGHEQFF,TGCGCCAGCAGTATGCCGGGGCATGAGCAGTTCTTC
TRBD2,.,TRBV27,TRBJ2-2,CASGRAPGELFF,TGTGCCAGCGGGAGGGCCCCCGGGGAGCTGTTTTTT
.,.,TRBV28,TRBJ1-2,CASSPGPGQLFYGYTF,TGTGCCAGCAGTCCGGGGCCGGGACAACTTTTTTATGGCTACACCTTC
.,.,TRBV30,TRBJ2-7,CASSGRYGYEQYF,TGTGCCTCTTCGGGGAGGTACGGCTACGAGCAGTACTTC
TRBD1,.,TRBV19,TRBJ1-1,CASSVWTGGLNTEAFF,TGTGCCAGTAGTGTGTGGACAGGGGGCTTGAACACTGAAGCTTTCTTT
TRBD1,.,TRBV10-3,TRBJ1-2,CAISDTIGNSGTDSFLYGYTF,TGTGCCATCAGCGACACTATTGGTAACTCCGGGACAGATTCCTTCCTCTATGGCTACACCTTC
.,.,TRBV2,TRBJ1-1,CASSTKGYSTEAFF,TGTGCCAGCAGTACCAAGGGGTACAGCACTGAAGCTTTCTTT
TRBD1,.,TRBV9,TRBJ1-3,CASSPHRGVNTIYF,TGTGCCAGCAGCCCCCACAGGGGAGTAAACACCATATATTTT
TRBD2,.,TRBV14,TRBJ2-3,CASSQVTSGRTDTQYF,TGTGCCAGCAGCCAGGTGACTAGCGGGCGCACAGATACGCAGTATTTT
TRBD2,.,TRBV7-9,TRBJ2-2,CASSLVVAGGNGELFF,TGTGCCAGCAGCTTAGTCGTAGCGGGAGGTAACGGGGAGCTGTTTTTT
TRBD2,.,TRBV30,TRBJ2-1,CAWSQGTSGSNEQFF,TGTGCCTGGAGCCAAGGGACTAGCGGGAGTAATGAGCAGTTCTTC
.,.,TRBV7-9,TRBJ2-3,CASSPREGGRTDTQYF,TGTGCCAGCAGCCCTCGGGAAGGGGGTAGGACAGATACGCAGTATTTT
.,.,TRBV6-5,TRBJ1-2,CASSYSMTANYGYTF,TGTGCCAGCAGTTACTCGATGACCGCTAACTATGGCTACACCTTC
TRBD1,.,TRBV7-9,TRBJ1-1,CASSPRTGPEAFF,TGTGCCAGCAGCCCCCGGACAGGGCCTGAAGCTTTCTTT
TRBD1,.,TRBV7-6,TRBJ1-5,CASSLGTGDQPQHF,TGTGCCAGCAGCCTAGGGACAGGGGATCAGCCCCAGCATTTT
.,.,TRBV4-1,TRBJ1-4,CASSQDADGHEKLFF,TGCGCCAGCAGCCAAGACGCGGACGGCCATGAAAAACTGTTTTTT
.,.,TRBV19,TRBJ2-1,CASSIPMGRSSYNEQFF,TGTGCCAGTAGTATCCCCATGGGCAGGAGCTCCTACAATGAGCAGTTCTTC
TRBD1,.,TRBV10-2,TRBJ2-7,CASRDRASYEQYF,TGCGCCAGCAGGGACAGGGCGTCCTACGAGCAGTACTTC
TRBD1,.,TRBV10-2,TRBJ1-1,CASRDSGTGMNTEAFF,TGCGCCAGCCGTGATTCCGGGACAGGGATGAACACTGAAGCTTTCTTT
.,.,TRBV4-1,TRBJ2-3,CASSQEGDGMDTQYF,TGCGCCAGCAGCCAAGAGGGCGACGGGATGGATACGCAGTATTTT
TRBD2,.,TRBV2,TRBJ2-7,CASSFLEAGGREQYF,TGTGCCAGCAGTTTCCTTGAAGCGGGAGGAAGAGAGCAGTACTTC
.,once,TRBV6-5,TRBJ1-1,CASGYRSTNTEAFF,TGTGCCAGCGGGTACAGGTCAACGAACACTGAAGCTTTCTTT
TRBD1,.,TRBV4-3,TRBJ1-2,CASSQGTGNNYGYTF,TGCGCCAGCAGCCAAGGGACAGGGAATAACTATGGCTACACCTTC
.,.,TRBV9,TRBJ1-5,CASSVEGSDNQPQHF,TGTGCCAGCAGCGTAGAGGGCAGTGACAATCAGCCCCAGCATTTT
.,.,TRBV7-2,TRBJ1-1,CASSLSVVAAEAFF,TGTGCCAGCAGCTTGAGTGTCGTAGCGGCTGAAGCTTTCTTT
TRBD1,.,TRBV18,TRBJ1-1,CASSSGQGVFRAEAFF,TGTGCCAGCTCAAGTGGTCAGGGGGTCTTCAGGGCTGAAGCTTTCTTT
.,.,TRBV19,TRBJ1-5,CASSSVAINQPQHF,TGTGCCAGTAGTAGCGTGGCCATCAATCAGCCCCAGCATTTT
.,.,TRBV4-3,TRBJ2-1,CASSHVRGREQFF,TGCGCCAGCAGCCATGTCAGGGGTCGGGAGCAGTTCTTC
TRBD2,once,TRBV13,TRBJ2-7,CASSSRAGDYEQYF,TGTGCCAGCAGCTCCCGAGCGGGAGACTACGAGCAGTACTTC
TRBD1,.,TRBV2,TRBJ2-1,CASSAISGTGDIRGYNEQFF,TGTGCCAGCAGTGCCATTTCGGGGACAGGGGACATACGCGGCTACAATGAGCAGTTCTTC
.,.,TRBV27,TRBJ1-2,CASSSSGPYYGYTF,TGTGCCAGCAGTTCCTCCGGGCCTTACTATGGCTACACCTTC
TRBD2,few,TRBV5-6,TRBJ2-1,CASSLRTSGRAGEQFF,TGTGCCAGCAGCTTGAGAACTAGCGGGAGGGCCGGTGAGCAGTTCTTC
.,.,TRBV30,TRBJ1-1,CAWSVLQPSEAFF,TGTGCCTGGAGTGTACTGCAGCCCTCTGAAGCTTTCTTT